Below, 5 T cell receptor beta chains from the same sample are listed, as sequenced in a study of CD8 T cells in ankylosing spondylitis. Each CDR3 protein gets one entry after TCRdb re-called the 5' RACE reads with MiXCR. This table holds about 270,000 distinct CDR3 sequences, approximately 30% found once. Sequencing used blood, either unsorted or a sorted T cell fraction (not recorded which). The receptors derive from a male donor with ankylosing spondylitis or in good health (not recorded which).

The J gene is TRBJ2-3, the V gene TRBV7-3; 9 bases match TRBD1. The CDR3 spans 16 residues. V shed 5 bases and J 3 bases; nucleotides not matched to a gene: 9. CDR1 is SGHTA, CDR2 FQGTGA, per germline. The CDR3 here is CASSPTQGAPTDTQYF. CDR3 in DNA: TGTGCCAGCAGCCCTACACAGGGGGCGCCGACAGATACGCAGTATTTT.

J is TRBJ2-4 and V is TRBV20-1; D possibly corresponds to TRBD1 (6 bases). Trimming removed 3 bases at V and 0 bases at J, with 12 bases between. This CDR3 is 15 amino acids long. Germline values: CDR1 DFQATT, CDR2 SNEGSKA (reference sequence). The DNA for the CDR3 is TGCAGTGCTAGGGACAGTAGGGGAGCCAAAAACATTCAGTACTTC. Amino acid sequence: CSARDSRGAKNIQYF.

The chain has TRBV25-1 and TRBJ2-2, with D perhaps TRBD2 (6 bases). Deletions cut 2 bases from V and 3 bases from J, with 10 bases between. Germline values: CDR1 MGHDK, CDR2 SYGVNS. The CDR3 totals 15 residues. The CDR3, as DNA: TGTGCCAGCAGTGAAGGGGGGTTCGACACCGGGGAGCTGTTTTTT. It codes for CASSEGGFDTGELFF. Full variable domain (remainder filled in from reference TRBV25-1 and TRBJ2-2): EADIYQTPRYLVIGTGKKITLECSQTMGHDKMYWYQQDPGMELHLIHYSYGVNSTEKGDLSSESTVSRIRTEHFPLTLESARPSHTSQYLCASSEGGFDTGELFFGEGSRLTVL.

The V call is TRBV7-8, the J call TRBJ1-4; D gene uncertain. The ends were cut back, 5 bases at V and 6 bases at J, with 25 bases in the middle. CDR1 SGHVS and CDR2 FQNEAQ come from the germline V gene. The CDR3 has 18 amino acids. The CDR3: CASSPSRSTSPFYEKLFF. In nucleotides, the CDR3 is TGTGCCAGCAGCCCTAGCCGATCGACATCGCCCTTCTATGAAAAACTGTTTTTT.

This clonotype was recorded a few times. The chain is built from TRBV5-6 and TRBJ2-5; maybe TRBD2 (6 bases). V was cut by 1 base and J by 5 bases, with 15 bases left in between. Germline lookup yields CDR1 SGHDT and CDR2 YYEEEE. The CDR3 length is 15 residues. The CDR3 region is CASSLSGSGEETQYF. In nucleotides, the CDR3 is TGTGCCAGCAGCTTGTCCGGTAGCGGAGAGGAGACCCAGTACTTC.